This is a list of T cell receptor beta chains from one sample in a study of blood T cell repertoires in COVID-19. Clones were read by immunoSEQ multiplex PCR, and TCRdb kept only the in-frame ones, dropping some. Seen here are roughly 65,000 clones, roughly three quarters observed once, and the top ten hold 15% to 18%. The sample consisted of peripheral blood. These receptors were obtained from a man aged 80 or over with acute or convalescent COVID-19. The conserved cysteine and the conserved F or W are not part of the CDR3 here.

v_call cdr3_aa
TRBV7-6 ASSLGGGGLANEQF
TRBV11-3 ASSLDLRGYNEQF
TRBV5-4 ASSSRTGEGNEQF
TRBV7-3 ASSFTSSGTGELF
TRBV7-9 ASSLLAGGPTDTQY
TRBV14 ASSKDRSAEAF
TRBV9 ASSVTPGLNTEAF
TRBV29-1 SVVPRFGTEAF
TRBV1 TSSQRRSSGTNTTNTQY
TRBV18 ASSRAVSSYNEQF
TRBV4-3 ASSQSLAGATDTQY
TRBV19 ASSIRKQGWLNEQF
TRBV15 ATSRPLVRPATEAF
TRBV6-4 ASSVSGGSNSPLH
TRBV4-1 ASSQNRGTDTQY